This paragraph reports one TCR beta chain. What it binds is unknown. This sample was included in a study of OX40 agonist ivuxolimab in advanced cancers. Overall study context: In this cohort, patients received ivuxolimab, an agonistic anti-OX40 (CD134) antibody. Hepatocellular carcinoma, melanoma, renal cell or head and neck cancer was diagnosed in the dose-escalation patients.

Study-wide results and limits: At 0.1 to 3.0 mg/kg, CD4+ and CD8+ blood T cells expanded clonally by week 6. CD8+ T cells were the subset that, on average, had more expanded clones than CD4+.

The repertoire was sequenced with immunoSEQ multiplex PCR; TCRdb's copy has only in-frame clones and lacks some. The sample comprises tens of thousands of clones, around four fifths of which are singletons, and about 3.5% rests with the top ten. CDR3 size: 17 residues. CDR1 is SGHRS and CDR2 is YFSETQ in the germline V gene. With V trimmed by 4 bases and J by 3 bases, 15 bases remained unmatched. This receptor was obtained from an adult with an advanced solid tumor such as melanoma, head and neck, liver or kidney cancer. The chain combines TRBV5-1 with TRBJ1-1; 7 nucleotides line up with TRBD1. The sequences come from CD4+ or CD8+ T cells sorted from blood, collected in a trial of the OX40 agonist ivuxolimab. CDR3 region: CASSAQPRTGDDTEAFF. The CDR3 nucleotides read TGCGCCAGCAGCGCTCAACCCAGGACAGGAGACGACACTGAAGCTTTCTTT.